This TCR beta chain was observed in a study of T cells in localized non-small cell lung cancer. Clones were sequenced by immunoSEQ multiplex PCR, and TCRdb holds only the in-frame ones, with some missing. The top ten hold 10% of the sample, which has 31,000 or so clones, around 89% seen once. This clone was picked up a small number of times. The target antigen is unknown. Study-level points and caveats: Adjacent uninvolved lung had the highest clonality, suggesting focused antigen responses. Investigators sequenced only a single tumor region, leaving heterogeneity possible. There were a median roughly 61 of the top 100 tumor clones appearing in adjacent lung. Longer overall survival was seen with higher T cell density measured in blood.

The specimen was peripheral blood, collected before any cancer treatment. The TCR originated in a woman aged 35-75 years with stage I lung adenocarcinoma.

The CDR3 DNA sequence: TGTGCCAGCAGCCAACGTGGGACAGCTACATACTCTGGGGCCAACGTCCTGACTTTC. Its protein is CASSQRGTATYSGANVLTF. J is TRBJ2-6 and V is TRBV9; TRBD1 aligns across 7 bases. CDR1 is SGDLS, CDR2 YYNGEE, per germline. The CDR3 length is 19 residues. V was clipped by 4 bases and J by 0 bases; unmatched bases: 13.